The source of this T cell receptor (beta chain) is a study of read filtering for tumor transcriptome and immune sequencing. Looking at the study overall: After DNase treatment, RNA was made into whole-transcriptome libraries.

The library was built from around 0.4 ug RNA with molecular barcoded adaptors for alpha/delta and beta/gamma chains. TCRdb re-called the reads through MiXCR, storing one row per CDR3 protein. The data show 35,000 to 40,000 distinct CDR3 sequences, with roughly 15% seen just once and about 26% held by the top ten. Ten or more counts support this clonotype. The ends were cut back, 3 bases at V and 4 bases at J, with 4 bases in the middle. The V gene's germline CDR1 is SQVTM and CDR2 ANQGSEA. CDR3 length: 11 amino acids. The rearrangement joins TRBV29-1 to TRBJ2-1; D not certain. The source material was a population of CD138-negative cells sorted from bone marrow. The sequence was obtained from a donor at least 40 years old with multiple myeloma. The CDR3 loop is CSVDLYNEQFF. CDR3 coding DNA: TGCAGCGTTGACTTGTACAATGAGCAGTTCTTC.